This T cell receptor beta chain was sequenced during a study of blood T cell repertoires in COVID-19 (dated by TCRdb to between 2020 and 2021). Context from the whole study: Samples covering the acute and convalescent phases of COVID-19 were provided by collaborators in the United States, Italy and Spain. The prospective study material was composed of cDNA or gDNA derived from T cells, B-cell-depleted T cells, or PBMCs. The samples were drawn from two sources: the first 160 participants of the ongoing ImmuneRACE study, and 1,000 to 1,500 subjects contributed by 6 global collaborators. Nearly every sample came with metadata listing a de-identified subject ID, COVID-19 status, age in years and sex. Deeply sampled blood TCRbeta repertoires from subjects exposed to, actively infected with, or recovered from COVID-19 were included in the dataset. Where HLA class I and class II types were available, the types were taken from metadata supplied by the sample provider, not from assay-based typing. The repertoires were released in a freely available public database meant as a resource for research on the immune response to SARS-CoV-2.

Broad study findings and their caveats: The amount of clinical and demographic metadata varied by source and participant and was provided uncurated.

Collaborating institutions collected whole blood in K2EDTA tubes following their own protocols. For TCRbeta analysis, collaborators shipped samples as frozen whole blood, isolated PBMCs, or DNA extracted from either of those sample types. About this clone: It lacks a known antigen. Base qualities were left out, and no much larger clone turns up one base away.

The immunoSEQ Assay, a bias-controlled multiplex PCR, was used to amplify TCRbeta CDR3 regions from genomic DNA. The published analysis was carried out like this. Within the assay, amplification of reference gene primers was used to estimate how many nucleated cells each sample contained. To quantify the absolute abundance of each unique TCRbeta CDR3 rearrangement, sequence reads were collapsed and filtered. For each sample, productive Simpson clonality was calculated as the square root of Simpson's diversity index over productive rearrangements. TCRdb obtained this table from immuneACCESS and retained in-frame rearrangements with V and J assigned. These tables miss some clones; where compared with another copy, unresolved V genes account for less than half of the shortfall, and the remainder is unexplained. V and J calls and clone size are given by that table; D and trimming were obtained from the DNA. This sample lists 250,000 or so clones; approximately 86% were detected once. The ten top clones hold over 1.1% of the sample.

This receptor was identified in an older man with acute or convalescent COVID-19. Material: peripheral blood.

The nucleotide sequence is given as TGCGCCAGCAGCTTGGATGACAGGGGCTATGGCTACACCTTC. Its protein is CASSLDDRGYGYTF. The chain links TRBV5-1 with TRBJ1-2, with 8 middle bases fitting TRBD1. Counted from cysteine to phenylalanine, this CDR3 has 14 amino acids. Only the CDR3 DNA stays, 42 bases, in frame from base 1. Via the germline V gene, CDR1 is SGHRS and CDR2 YFSETQ. V is pruned by 0 bases and J by 4 bases, leaving 2 bases of the junction without a gene match.